What follows are 27 T cell receptor beta chains derived from one specimen sequenced in a study of cytomegalovirus exposure and HLA in healthy donors. The PCR made use of 60 Vbeta and 13 Jbeta primers. Some clones are missing from TCRdb's copy, which holds only in-frame ones; the method was immunoSEQ multiplex PCR. The sample shows around 94,000 clones, less than 85% of them seen only once. Material: PBMCs. Receptors were obtained from an older woman in good health and CMV-seropositive.

The chain employs TRBV27 and TRBJ2-2; 10 bases line up with TRBD2. Trimming took 8 bases from V and 6 from J; bases not matched to a gene: 9. This CDR3 spans 15 amino acids. CDR1 is MNHEY, CDR2 SMNVEV, per germline (reference sequence). The CDR3 DNA sequence: TGTGCCAGCCAACTAGCGGGAATGGCGTCCGGGGAGCTGTTTTTT. It specifies CASQLAGMASGELFF.

V and J are TRBV20-1 and TRBJ1-5; D not resolved. The germline V and J ends were trimmed by 8 bases and 11 bases, with 16 bases remaining between them. Germline V gene sequence: CDR1 DFQATT, CDR2 SNEGSKA (reference sequence). The CDR3 consists of 11 residues. The chain's CDR3 is CSLQKVAAQHF. DNA of the CDR3: TGCAGTCTCCAAAAGGTGGCGGCCCAGCATTTT.

The chain uses TRBV5-1 and TRBJ2-1; D may be TRBD1 (5 bases). V was trimmed by 0 bases and J by 6 bases, leaving 13 bases between them. Germline loops: CDR1 SGHRS, CDR2 YFSETQ. The CDR3 contains 15 residues. The CDR3 loop is CASSLAEAGPNEQFF. As DNA, the CDR3 is TGCGCCAGCAGCTTGGCCGAAGCAGGGCCCAATGAGCAGTTCTTC.

V gene TRBV7-8 combines with J gene TRBJ1-3; possibly TRBD1 for D (5 bases). In germline, CDR1 is SGHVS, CDR2 FQNEAQ. The germline V and J ends were trimmed by 0 bases and 1 base, with 13 bases remaining between them. The CDR3 is made up of 17 amino acids. The CDR3: CASSLAAGLNSGNTIYF. DNA for the CDR3: TGTGCCAGCAGCTTAGCGGCGGGGCTGAATTCTGGAAACACCATATATTTT.

The V call is TRBV19, the J call TRBJ1-1, with TRBD1 matching 7 bases. Trimming took 5 bases from V and 0 from J; bases not matched to a gene: 9. The CDR3 is made up of 16 amino acids. Germline CDR1 LNHDA, CDR2 SQIVND (reference sequence). The CDR3 region has the DNA TGTGCCAGTAGTGCAATAGACAGGGCCTTGAACACTGAAGCTTTCTTT. It yields the protein CASSAIDRALNTEAFF.

This chain uses TRBV28 with TRBJ2-7; 12 bases align to TRBD1. This CDR3 spans 14 amino acids. CDR1 is MDHEN, CDR2 SYDVKM, per germline. V lost 4 bases, J lost 7 bases, and 5 bases stayed unmatched. CDR3 in amino acids: CASSWGQGAREQYF. For the CDR3, the DNA is TGTGCCAGCAGTTGGGGACAGGGGGCGAGGGAGCAGTACTTC.

The chain is built from TRBV5-1 and TRBJ1-1, with TRBD1 as a possible D gene (5 bases). Germline V lookup: CDR1 SGHRS, CDR2 YFSETQ. V was pared by 0 bases and J by 2 bases, with 8 bases between. The CDR3 has 14 amino acids. CDR3 coding DNA: TGCGCCAGCAGCTTGGCGGGGGATAACACTGAAGCTTTCTTT. Its translation is CASSLAGDNTEAFF.

The chain has TRBV20-1 and TRBJ1-2; D gene unclear. This CDR3 has 10 residues. Germline values: CDR1 DFQATT, CDR2 SNEGSKA (reference sequence). Trimming removed 3 bases from V and 8 bases from J, with 7 bases in between. DNA for the CDR3: TGCAGTGCTAGCTCCCAGGGCTACACCTTC. This sequence encodes CSASSQGYTF.

The chain links TRBV15 to TRBJ1-2; TRBD1 agrees at 8 bases. V gave up 0 bases and J gave up 10 bases; unmatched junction bases: 7. Germline V gene lookup returns CDR1 LNHNV and CDR2 YYDKDF (reference sequence). This CDR3 is built from 14 residues. The DNA of the CDR3 is TGTGCCACCAGCAGAGATTGGACGACAGGGGCCTACACCTTC. This codes for CATSRDWTTGAYTF.

This clone was observed a single time. The CDR3 sequence: CASSLVSNEQFF. For the CDR3, the DNA is TGTGCCAGCAGCTTAGTTAGTAATGAGCAGTTCTTC. The rearrangement links TRBV13 to TRBJ2-1; D gene ambiguous. There are 12 residues in the CDR3. Germline V gene data show CDR1 as PRHDT and CDR2 as FYEKMQ (reference sequence). Trimming stripped 1 base from V and 7 bases from J, with 5 bases between.

The sample holds a few counts of this clone. The chain has TRBV5-4 and TRBJ1-6; D ambiguous. Trimming removed 4 bases from V and 10 bases from J, with 12 bases in between. Per the germline V gene, CDR1 is SGHNT and CDR2 is YYREEE (reference sequence). The CDR3 has 13 amino acids. This CDR3 reads CASSPPAGSPLHF. The CDR3 nucleotides read TGTGCCAGCAGCCCCCCAGCGGGGTCACCCCTCCACTTT.

The chain employs TRBV11-3 and TRBJ2-1; 8 nucleotides line up with TRBD1. The V gene's germline CDR1 is SGHNT and CDR2 YENEEA. The CDR3 has 13 residues. V lost 5 bases and J lost 7; bases outside the gene matches: 4. This CDR3 is CASSLGTGNEQFF. The DNA of the CDR3 is TGTGCCAGCAGCCTTGGGACAGGTAATGAGCAGTTCTTC. Using reference TRBV11-3 and TRBJ2-1 for the parts outside the CDR3, the full variable domain is EAGVVQSPRYKIIEKKQPVAFWCNPISGHNTLYWYLQNLGQGPELLIRYENEEAVDDSQLPKDRFSAERLKGVDSTLKIQPAELGDSAVYLCASSLGTGNEQFFGPGTRLTVL.

This chain links TRBV4-1 with TRBJ2-5; a possible D gene is TRBD1 (6 bases). The assigned J gene may be wrong: the sequence end matches TRBJ2-7 better. Germline V CDR1 and CDR2: MGHRA, YSYEKL. The CDR3 is 14 amino acids. The CDR3 DNA reads as TGCGCCAGCAGCCAAGATCGGGACACCTACGAGCAGTACTTC. It specifies CASSQDRDTYEQYF.

At least ten counts were recorded for this clone. The chain is built from TRBV4-2 and TRBJ1-1; 7 nucleotides line up with TRBD1. The CDR3 is 13 residues long. The germline CDR1 and CDR2 sequences are LGHNA and YNFKEQ. J was trimmed by 5 bases and V by 6 bases; bases with no gene match: 6. DNA for the CDR3: TGTGCCAGCAGTAAGACAGGGTTGACTGAAGCTTTCTTT. It yields the protein CASSKTGLTEAFF.

The V call is TRBV19, the J call TRBJ2-2; D unclear. The CDR3 is made up of 11 amino acids. V lost 5 bases, J lost 5 bases, and 3 bases lay in between. Germline V gives CDR1 LNHDA, CDR2 SQIVND (reference sequence). The CDR3 coding sequence is TGTGCCAGTAGTCGGACCGGGGAGCTGTTTTTT. It translates to CASSRTGELFF.

The CDR3 sequence is CASSWGPYEQYF. The CDR3 nucleotides are TGTGCCAGCAGCTGGGGGCCCTACGAGCAGTACTTC. The rearrangement joins TRBV7-6 to TRBJ2-7, with D possibly TRBD1 on 6 matching bases. The CDR3 has 12 amino acids. V lost 4 bases and J lost 2, with 6 bases in between. Germline CDR1 reads SGHVS; CDR2 reads FNYEAQ.

The V and J genes are TRBV27 and TRBJ2-5; a possible D gene is TRBD2 (5 bases). Trimming stripped 3 bases from V and 1 base from J, with 9 bases between. CDR3 length: 14 amino acids. Germline CDR1 reads MNHEY; CDR2 reads SMNVEV (reference sequence). The DNA for the CDR3 is TGTGCCAGCAGTTTTGGACTCTCCCAAGAGACCCAGTACTTC. It yields the protein CASSFGLSQETQYF.

The chain recombines TRBV6-6 with TRBJ2-1; 9 bases line up with TRBD1. In germline, CDR1 is MNHNY, CDR2 SVGAGI (reference sequence). CDR3 length equals 14 residues. J was trimmed by 9 bases and V by 7 bases; bases with no gene match: 10. The CDR3 DNA reads as TGTGCCAGCACCAGAGGGATGACAGGGGGTGAGCAGTTCTTC. This translates into CASTRGMTGGEQFF.

Concerning this clone: One end of the junction does not line up with germline, which may come from a read error. The rearrangement uses TRBV7-7 and TRBJ2-7, with 10 bases matching TRBD1. The germline CDR1 and CDR2 sequences are SSHAT and FNYEAQ (reference sequence). The CDR3 consists of 16 residues. CDR3 sequence: CASSAGPGQGLYEQYF. In DNA, the CDR3 is TGTGCTAGCAGCGCAGGTCCGGGACAGGGGTTATACGAGCAGTACTTC.

In its sample, this clone was seen once. The chain couples TRBV19 to TRBJ1-5; 9 bases map to TRBD1. The CDR3 length is 16 residues. Unmatched junction bases numbered 7, after V lost 1 base and J lost 6 bases. Looked up from germline, CDR1 is LNHDA and CDR2 is SQIVND (reference sequence). In DNA, the CDR3 is TGTGCCAGTAGTATAGGAGGGACAGGGTCTTCTCAGCCCCAGCATTTT. Residues: CASSIGGTGSSQPQHF.

This clone has more than one count but fewer than ten. The chain carries TRBV7-2 and TRBJ1-1; the match to TRBD1 covers 12 bases. The germline V gene encodes CDR1 SGHTA and CDR2 FQGNSA. This CDR3 comprises 12 residues. V was pared by 6 bases and J by 10 bases, with 3 bases of the junction left unmatched. Here the CDR3 reads CASSLGQGAAFF. The CDR3 DNA reads as TGTGCCAGCAGTTTGGGACAGGGGGCAGCTTTCTTT.

This chain joins TRBV2 and TRBJ1-1; D is undetermined. The V gene's germline CDR1 is SNHLY and CDR2 FYNNEI. This CDR3 spans 14 amino acids. The V and J ends lost 7 bases and 0 bases respectively, with 12 bases between them. The CDR3 spells CASTPGRMNTEAFF. The CDR3, as DNA: TGTGCCAGCACCCCGGGTAGGATGAACACTGAAGCTTTCTTT.

This chain's CDR3 is CASSYSGGDYNEQFF. CDR3 sequence (DNA): TGTGCCAGCAGTTATTCGGGGGGGGACTACAATGAGCAGTTCTTC. V is TRBV6-5 and J is TRBJ2-1, with TRBD2 matching 8 bases. CDR1 is MNHEY, CDR2 SVGAGI, per germline. The CDR3 sequence is 15 residues long. The J segment lost 3 bases and the V segment lost 3 bases, leaving 4 bases of the junction unmatched.

This chain links TRBV5-1 with TRBJ2-3; TRBD2 agrees at 12 bases. Germline CDR1 and CDR2: SGHRS and YFSETQ. The CDR3 runs 17 residues. J lost 1 base, V lost 0 bases, and 3 bases had no gene match. The CDR3 reads CASSLAASGRGTDTQYF. CDR3 in DNA: TGCGCCAGCAGCTTGGCAGCTAGCGGGAGGGGCACAGATACGCAGTATTTT.

This rearrangement joins TRBV27 to TRBJ2-5; 8 nucleotides align to TRBD1. The CDR3 consists of 16 residues. Trimming at V came to 5 bases and at J to 5 bases, leaving 13 bases not matched to a gene. In germline, CDR1 is MNHEY, CDR2 SMNVEV (reference sequence). Here the CDR3 reads CASSQEQGAGWETQYF. The CDR3 DNA reads TGTGCCAGCAGTCAGGAGCAGGGGGCCGGGTGGGAGACCCAGTACTTC.

This chain uses TRBV29-1 with TRBJ2-3; TRBD2 aligns across 8 bases. Per germline, CDR1 SQVTM and CDR2 ANQGSEA. The CDR3 totals 13 residues. Losses at the gene ends were 6 bases for V and 3 bases for J; bases not matched to a gene: 5. Here the CDR3 reads CSVRAGGTDTQYF. CDR3 DNA sequence: TGCAGCGTGAGGGCGGGAGGTACAGATACGCAGTATTTT.

About this clone itself: The same CDR3 is also encoded by other DNA sequences in this sample. V gene TRBV6-5 combines with J gene TRBJ1-1; unclear D gene. The length of the CDR3 is 15 residues. The germline CDR1 and CDR2 sequences are MNHEY and SVGAGI. Trimming took off 0 bases at V and 0 bases at J, with 8 bases between the two ends. This CDR3 reads CASSYSRQMNTEAFF. The CDR3 nucleotides read TGTGCCAGCAGTTACTCGCGGCAGATGAACACTGAAGCTTTCTTT.